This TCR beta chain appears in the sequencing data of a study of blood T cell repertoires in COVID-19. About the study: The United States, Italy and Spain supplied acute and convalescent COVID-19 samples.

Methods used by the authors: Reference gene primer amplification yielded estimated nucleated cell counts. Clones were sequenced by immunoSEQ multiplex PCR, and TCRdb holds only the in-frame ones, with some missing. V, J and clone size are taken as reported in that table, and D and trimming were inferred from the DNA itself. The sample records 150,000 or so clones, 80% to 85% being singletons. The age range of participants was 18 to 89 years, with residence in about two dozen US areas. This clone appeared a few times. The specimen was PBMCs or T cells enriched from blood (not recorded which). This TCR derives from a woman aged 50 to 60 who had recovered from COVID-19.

CDR3 protein: CASSFRGTGELFF. CDR3 DNA: TGTGCCAGCAGCTTCAGGGGAACCGGGGAGCTGTTTTTT. The chain links TRBV7-2 to TRBJ2-2; TRBD1 might be the D (6 bases). Germline loops: CDR1 SGHTA, CDR2 FQGNSA. CDR3 length: 13 residues. The V and J ends lost 3 bases and 5 bases respectively, with 7 bases between them.